These 27 T cell receptor beta chains share one sample of origin, sequenced in a study of blood T cell repertoires in COVID-19. The assay was immunoSEQ multiplex PCR, and TCRdb's table has in-frame clones only and misses some. The sample includes roughly 200,000 clones, about 86% of them seen just once. Sequenced sample: peripheral blood. These receptors were taken from a man aged 55-75 years who had recovered from COVID-19.

The chain links TRBV18 to TRBJ2-7; 9 bases agree with TRBD2. V lost 6 bases and J lost 7; bases outside the gene matches: 7. Germline loops: CDR1 KGHSH, CDR2 LQKENI. This CDR3 is 13 amino acids long. CDR3 region: CASSGLALGEQYF. CDR3 in DNA: TGTGCCAGCTCCGGACTAGCGTTAGGGGAGCAGTACTTC.

The chain employs TRBV23-1 and TRBJ1-5; D is uncertain. TRBV23-1 is placed among ORFs of uncertain function. This CDR3 is 14 amino acids long. The CDR3 nucleotides are TGCGCTAACTACCCTTCGGGGAGCGATCAGCCCCAGCATTTT. Translated, it gives CANYPSGSDQPQHF.

This clone appeared a few times. The chain couples TRBV28 to TRBJ2-1, with 11 nucleotides matching TRBD2. The CDR3 loop spans 12 amino acids. V gave up 6 bases and J gave up 12 bases; unmatched junction bases: 4. Germline CDR1 reads MDHEN; CDR2 reads SYDVKM. This CDR3 reads CASSGLAGGQFF. CDR3 nucleotide sequence: TGTGCCAGCAGCGGGCTAGCGGGAGGGCAGTTCTTC. Filled out from reference TRBV28 and TRBJ2-1, the complete variable domain reads DVKVTQSSRYLVKRTGEKVFLECVQDMDHENMFWYRQDPGLGLRLIYFSYDVKMKEKGDIPEGYSVSREKKERFSLILESASTNQTSMYLCASSGLAGGQFFGPGTRLTVL.

The chain joins TRBV27 to TRBJ1-2, with D perhaps matching TRBD1 (6 bases). V lost 6 bases and J 0 bases, leaving 23 bases between the germline ends. Germline lookup yields CDR1 MNHEY and CDR2 SMNVEV (reference sequence). This CDR3 region has 18 residues. CDR3 region: CASSLVQGATLANYGYTF. In DNA form, the CDR3 reads TGTGCCAGCAGCCTTGTACAGGGAGCAACGCTGGCTAACTATGGCTACACCTTC.

The rearrangement uses TRBV7-2 and TRBJ2-5; TRBD2 matches 7 bases. V lost 0 bases and J lost 5; bases outside the gene matches: 3. This CDR3 has 14 residues. The germline gives CDR1 SGHTA, CDR2 FQGNSA. The CDR3 DNA is TGTGCCAGCAGCTTAGCGGGGGGGAGGGAGACCCAGTACTTC. The encoded protein is CASSLAGGRETQYF. Combining the CDR3 with reference TRBV7-2 and TRBJ2-5 gives the whole variable domain GAGVSQSPSNKVTEKGKDVELRCDPISGHTALYWYRQSLGQGLEFLIYFQGNSAPDKSGLPSDRFSAERTGGSVSTLTIQRTQQEDSAVYLCASSLAGGRETQYFGPGTRLLVL.

The DNA for the CDR3 is TGTGCCAGCAGTGAGACAGGACGCCCTGAGCAGTTCTTC. Translation: CASSETGRPEQFF. This chain joins TRBV25-1 and TRBJ2-1; tentatively, D is TRBD1 (6 bases). There are 13 residues in the CDR3. The germline V gene encodes CDR1 MGHDK and CDR2 SYGVNS. The V gene lost 3 bases and the J gene lost 9 bases, with 12 bases spanning the gap.

This clone was observed a handful of times. Other DNA sequences in this specimen translate into the identical CDR3. The CDR3 region is CARSGQGNSPLHF. The CDR3 DNA sequence: TGTGCCAGGTCGGGACAGGGGAATTCACCCCTCCACTTT. The chain carries TRBV2 and TRBJ1-6; 10 bases fit TRBD1. This CDR3 comprises 13 residues. Trimming removed 9 bases from V and 7 bases from J; junction bases left unmatched: 3. CDR1 and CDR2 (germline): SNHLY, FYNNEI.

The chain links TRBV5-1 to TRBJ1-2; maybe TRBD1 (5 bases). Deletions cut 2 bases from V and 6 bases from J, with 11 bases between. The CDR3 covers 13 residues. CDR1 is SGHRS and CDR2 is YFSETQ in the germline V gene. In nucleotides, the CDR3 is TGCGCCAGCAGCTTTGGGGGGATAGATGGCTACACCTTC. Translating it yields CASSFGGIDGYTF.

A single count supports this clone. This chain uses TRBV5-1 with TRBJ2-5; 9 positions agree with TRBD1. The CDR3 extends over 15 amino acids. Trimming removed 4 bases from V and 2 bases from J; junction bases left unmatched: 6. Germline CDR1 and CDR2: SGHRS and YFSETQ. The CDR3, as DNA: TGCGCCAGCAGCGCGGGACAGGGATGGCAAGAGACCCAGTACTTC. Translation: CASSAGQGWQETQYF.

V usage is TRBV7-2 and J usage is TRBJ1-1; D remains unclear. The CDR3 extends over 13 amino acids. V lost 9 bases to trimming and J lost 4 bases, with 15 bases between them. In germline, CDR1 is SGHTA, CDR2 FQGNSA. In DNA, the CDR3 is TGTGCCAGTAAGGCGGCCTCCGGCACTGAAGCTTTCTTT. Translated, it gives CASKAASGTEAFF.

V is TRBV9 and J is TRBJ2-1, with 9 bases fitting TRBD1. Germline CDR1 and CDR2: SGDLS and YYNGEE. This CDR3 is 19 amino acids long. V shed 0 bases, J shed 4 bases, and the junction held 14 bases outside the gene matches. The CDR3 region has the DNA TGTGCCAGCAGCGTAGCCCCCCCGGGACAGGGTACGGGATACAATGAGCAGTTCTTC. Translation: CASSVAPPGQGTGYNEQFF. The whole variable domain, remainder taken from reference TRBV9 and TRBJ2-1, is DSGVTQTPKHLITATGQRVTLRCSPRSGDLSVYWYQQSLDQGLQFLIQYYNGEERAKGNILERFSAQQFPDLHSELNLSSLELGDSALYFCASSVAPPGQGTGYNEQFFGPGTRLTVL.

The chain joins TRBV6-2 or TRBV6-3 to TRBJ1-4; D not resolved. This CDR3 is 16 amino acids long. CDR1 and CDR2 from the germline V gene are MNHEY and SVGEGT. The V end was cut by 0 bases, the J end by 2 bases, with 10 bases between. The CDR3 DNA reads as TGTGCCAGCAGTTACTCGCGGCAAACCACTAATGAAAAACTGTTTTTT. As protein: CASSYSRQTTNEKLFF.

This chain's CDR3 is CASSEERGSYGYTF. The CDR3 nucleotides are TGTGCCAGCAGTGAAGAGCGAGGATCCTATGGCTACACCTTC. The chain joins TRBV6-1 to TRBJ1-2; D remains unclear. V lost 1 base and J 4 bases, leaving 10 bases between the germline ends. This CDR3 region has 14 residues. Germline assignment: CDR1 MNHNS and CDR2 SASEGT.

The CDR3 DNA reads TGTGCCAGCAGCCGTACAGGGGGTCAGCCTCTCCTTTACAATGAGCAGTTCTTC. Translated, it gives CASSRTGGQPLLYNEQFF. This chain links TRBV11-3 with TRBJ2-1; 8 bases are shared with TRBD1. From germline, CDR1 is SGHNT and CDR2 YENEEA. V was clipped by 5 bases and J by 4 bases; unmatched bases: 16. This CDR3 is 18 amino acids long.

V is TRBV7-3 and J is TRBJ2-3; 8 bases fit TRBD1. CDR3 length: 14 amino acids. Trimming at V came to 4 bases and at J to 4 bases, leaving 4 bases not matched to a gene. In germline, CDR1 is SGHTA, CDR2 FQGTGA. The CDR3 spells CASSSTTGADTQYF. Written as DNA, the CDR3 is TGTGCCAGCAGCTCTACGACAGGGGCAGATACGCAGTATTTT.

V and J are TRBV7-2 and TRBJ1-5; 7 nucleotides agree with TRBD1. CDR3 length: 14 amino acids. Germline V gene lookup returns CDR1 SGHTA and CDR2 FQGNSA. J gave up 7 bases and V 3 bases, and 6 bases lay outside the gene matches. CDR3 nucleotide sequence: TGTGCCAGCAGCTTCCGACAGGGCCCCCAGCCCCAGCATTTT. Translation: CASSFRQGPQPQHF.

This clone was detected only a few times. This chain connects TRBV18 to TRBJ2-5; possibly TRBD2 for D (6 bases). This CDR3 has 15 residues. The germline CDR1 and CDR2 sequences are KGHSH and LQKENI. The germline V and J ends were trimmed by 2 bases and 2 bases, with 12 bases remaining between them. CDR3 region: CASSPGAGRQETQYF. CDR3 DNA: TGTGCCAGCTCACCAGGGGCGGGGCGGCAAGAGACCCAGTACTTC.

This clone was detected only once. J is TRBJ1-1 and V is TRBV18; a weak D match, TRBD1 (5 bases). The CDR3 runs to 15 residues. Trimming removed 6 bases at V and 3 bases at J, with 17 bases between. Germline CDR1 and CDR2: KGHSH and LQKENI. CDR3 residues: CASSPSAARDTEAFF. CDR3 DNA: TGTGCCAGCTCCCCCTCCGCGGCCAGGGACACTGAAGCTTTCTTT.

This clone is a singleton in its sample. The J gene is TRBJ1-1, the V gene TRBV3-1 (or the pseudogene TRBV3-2); weak D call: TRBD1 (5 bases). Between the trimmed V and J ends, which lost 7 bases and 6 bases, there was a span of 18 bases. The CDR3 totals 14 residues. The germline gives CDR1 LGHDT, CDR2 YNNKEL (reference sequence). CDR3 sequence reads: CASTTTVGGAEAFF. The CDR3 DNA sequence: TGTGCCAGCACCACGACAGTGGGAGGAGCTGAAGCTTTCTTT.

This clone has a single count. The chain has TRBV7-8 and TRBJ2-2; the match to TRBD2 covers 8 bases. The CDR3 length is 12 residues. The V segment lost 2 bases and the J segment 15 bases; nucleotides outside the gene matches: 5. Germline values: CDR1 SGHVS, CDR2 FQNEAQ. DNA for the CDR3: TGTGCCAGCAGCTTACTCGGGAGGGGGGTGTTTTTT. As protein: CASSLLGRGVFF.

This rearrangement joins TRBV3-1 (or the pseudogene TRBV3-2) to TRBJ1-1; 8 nucleotides line up with TRBD1. Germline V gene data show CDR1 as LGHDT and CDR2 as YNNKEL (reference sequence). Unmatched junction bases numbered 4, after V lost 1 base and J lost 3 bases. The CDR3 is 15 residues long. The CDR3 region has the DNA TGTGCCAGCAGCCAAGTTAGGACAGGGCACACTGAAGCTTTCTTT. It specifies CASSQVRTGHTEAFF.

V is TRBV10-3 and J is TRBJ1-5, with 8 bases fitting TRBD1. J gave up 0 bases and V 6 bases, and 4 bases lay outside the gene matches. The CDR3 is 15 amino acids. Germline loops: CDR1 ENHRY, CDR2 SYGVKD. CDR3 region: CAISLTGDSNQPQHF. The CDR3 nucleotides are TGTGCCATCAGCCTGACAGGGGATAGCAATCAGCCCCAGCATTTT.

The chain links TRBV28 to TRBJ2-3, with 9 bases lining up with TRBD2. V was clipped by 10 bases and J by 3 bases; unmatched bases: 8. Germline CDR1 MDHEN, CDR2 SYDVKM. The length of the CDR3 is 14 residues. The CDR3 sequence is CATGSGRRTDTQYF. Here the CDR3 DNA reads TGTGCCACCGGTAGCGGGAGAAGGACAGATACGCAGTATTTT.

J is TRBJ1-1 and V is TRBV9, with TRBD1 identical over 10 bases. The V segment lost 0 bases and the J segment 6 bases; nucleotides outside the gene matches: 11. Germline-derived CDR1 and CDR2 are SGDLS and YYNGEE. The CDR3 loop spans 17 amino acids. The CDR3 spells CASSVATWTGGKAEAFF. Here the CDR3 DNA reads TGTGCCAGCAGCGTAGCGACCTGGACAGGGGGGAAGGCTGAAGCTTTCTTT.

The rearrangement joins TRBV5-1 to TRBJ2-3, with 9 bases aligning to TRBD2. Trimming took 0 bases from V and 0 from J; bases not matched to a gene: 8. Germline V gene lookup returns CDR1 SGHRS and CDR2 YFSETQ. The length of the CDR3 is 18 residues. The CDR3 bases are TGCGCCAGCAGCTTGGCCAGCGGGGGGCTGTATAGCACAGATACGCAGTATTTT. Protein: CASSLASGGLYSTDTQYF.

This clone was picked up one time. The chain carries TRBV7-2 and TRBJ2-1, with 9 bases that match TRBD2. The length of the CDR3 is 14 residues. J lost 9 bases, V lost 1 base, and 4 bases had no gene match. The germline CDR1 and CDR2 sequences are SGHTA and FQGNSA. The CDR3 here is CASSLGGGAFEQFF. Written as DNA, the CDR3 is TGTGCCAGCAGCTTAGGCGGGGGGGCCTTTGAGCAGTTCTTC.

The chain employs TRBV28 and TRBJ2-2, with 11 bases that match TRBD2. The trim removed 5 bases at V and 0 bases at J, leaving 11 bases unmatched. Germline V gene lookup returns CDR1 MDHEN and CDR2 SYDVKM. The CDR3 runs 19 residues. CDR3 nucleotides: TGTGCCAGCAGTCCCGGTGGGGGACTAGCGGCCGCGAACACCGGGGAGCTGTTTTTT. Residues: CASSPGGGLAAANTGELFF.